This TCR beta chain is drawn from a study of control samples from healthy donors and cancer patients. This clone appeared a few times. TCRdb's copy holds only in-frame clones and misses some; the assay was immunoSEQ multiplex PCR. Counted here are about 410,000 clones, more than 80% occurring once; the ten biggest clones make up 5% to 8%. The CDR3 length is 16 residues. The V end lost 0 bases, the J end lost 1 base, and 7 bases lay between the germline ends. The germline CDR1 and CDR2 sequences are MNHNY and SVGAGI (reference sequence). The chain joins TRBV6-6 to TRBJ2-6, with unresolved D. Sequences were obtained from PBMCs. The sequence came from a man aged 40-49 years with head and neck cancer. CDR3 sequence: CASSYSGRSGANVLTF. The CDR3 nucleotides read TGTGCCAGCAGTTACTCTGGACGGTCTGGGGCCAACGTCCTGACTTTC.